Below, 14 T cell receptor beta chains from the same sample are listed, as sequenced in a study of beta chain features in type 1 diabetes. The whole isolated RNA underwent reverse transcription, so sequencing captured expressed TCRB transcripts. The protocol was immunoSEQ multiplex PCR, while the TCRdb copy is restricted to in-frame clones and leaves out a portion. The sample yields about 330,000 clones, approximately 10% seen once. The source material was naive CD4+ T cells from blood. These TCRs come from a woman under 40 in good health.

This clone came up a few times. The rearrangement links TRBV7-2 to TRBJ2-5; no clear D gene. CDR1 is SGHTA and CDR2 is FQGNSA in the germline V gene. There are 13 residues in the CDR3. V gave up 4 bases and J gave up 2 bases, with 8 bases separating them. The CDR3 here is CASSSATQETQYF. The CDR3 DNA sequence: TGTGCCAGCAGCTCAGCAACTCAAGAGACCCAGTACTTC.

This clone was seen a handful of times. The chain links TRBV7-8 to TRBJ2-5; D not resolved. Trimming left V 3 bases short and J 5 bases short, with 4 bases between. CDR3 size: 11 residues. Germline CDR1 SGHVS, CDR2 FQNEAQ. The CDR3 nucleotides are TGTGCCAGCAGCTTGCAGGAGACCCAGTACTTC. It is translated as CASSLQETQYF.

In its sample, this clone was seen a few times. This rearrangement joins TRBV7-9 to TRBJ2-7; unclear D gene. Trimming pared 1 base from V and 1 base from J, leaving 11 bases between. The CDR3 covers 15 residues. Germline CDR1 and CDR2: SEHNR and FQNEAQ (reference sequence). In DNA, the CDR3 is TGTGCCAGCAGCTTAGGTCAGGTTTTTTCCTACGAGCAGTACTTC. It is translated as CASSLGQVFSYEQYF.

This clone showed up just a few times. The V call is TRBV7-8, the J call TRBJ2-7; no reliable D call. Trimming removed 4 bases at V and 5 bases at J, with 15 bases between. Germline CDR1 SGHVS, CDR2 FQNEAQ. The CDR3 is 14 amino acids. In DNA form, the CDR3 reads TGTGCCAGCAGCTCTCTAGTGGCTAACGACGAGCAGTACTTC. Translating it yields CASSSLVANDEQYF.

This clone was counted between two and nine times. V and J are TRBV4-2 and TRBJ2-2, with D unclear. Trimming pared 0 bases from V and 0 bases from J, leaving 11 bases between. The germline V gene encodes CDR1 LGHNA and CDR2 YNFKEQ. The CDR3 loop spans 17 amino acids. The CDR3 region is CASSQDSDGANTGELFF. CDR3 bases: TGTGCCAGCAGCCAAGATTCTGACGGAGCGAACACCGGGGAGCTGTTTTTT.

CDR3 coding DNA: TGTGCCAGCCTCCCGGGAGCGGGAACCTACGAGCAGTACTTC. It codes for CASLPGAGTYEQYF. This chain uses TRBV6-5 with TRBJ2-7, with 7 nucleotides matching TRBD2. Germline loops: CDR1 MNHEY, CDR2 SVGAGI. J lost 2 bases, V lost 8 bases, and 9 bases had no gene match. The CDR3 contains 14 residues.

This clone has just a few counts. The chain couples TRBV18 to TRBJ2-7; 7 nucleotides match TRBD1. The germline CDR1 and CDR2 sequences are KGHSH and LQKENI. The CDR3 runs 14 residues. Germline trimming cut 6 bases from V and 2 bases from J; bases unmatched to any gene: 7. CDR3 sequence: CASSPTGHTYEQYF. CDR3 sequence (DNA): TGTGCCAGCTCCCCGACAGGGCACACCTACGAGCAGTACTTC. The whole variable domain, filled in from reference TRBV18 and TRBJ2-7, reads NAGVMQNPRHLVRRRGQEARLRCSPMKGHSHVYWYRQLPEEGLKFMVYLQKENIIDESGMPKERFSAEFPKEGPSILRIQQVVRGDSAAYFCASSPTGHTYEQYFGPGTRLTVT.

The gene calls are TRBV6-1 and TRBJ2-5; D perhaps matches TRBD1 (6 bases). This CDR3 is 13 amino acids long. The germline V gene has CDR1 MNHNS and CDR2 SASEGT. V shed 6 bases and J shed 5 bases, with 13 bases lying between them. CDR3 nucleotide sequence: TGTGCCAGCAGGGTACAGGGCTGGGAGACCCAGTACTTC. It encodes CASRVQGWETQYF.

The CDR3 DNA reads as TGTGCCAGCTCACGGGCTGGGCAGGGGGGAACTGAAGCTTTCTTT. Encoded protein: CASSRAGQGGTEAFF. The chain has TRBV18 and TRBJ1-1, with TRBD1 matching over 7 bases. The CDR3 totals 15 residues. Trimming at V came to 4 bases and at J to 5 bases, leaving 10 bases not matched to a gene. The germline V gene has CDR1 KGHSH and CDR2 LQKENI.

This clone was seen a handful of times. This chain uses TRBV9 with TRBJ2-3; 7 bases are a match to TRBD2. CDR3 size: 15 residues. CDR1 and CDR2 from the germline V gene are SGDLS and YYNGEE. Unmatched junction bases numbered 2, after V lost 1 base and J lost 0 bases. The CDR3 is CASSVWGGSTDTQYF. The CDR3 DNA follows: TGTGCCAGCAGCGTATGGGGGGGTAGCACAGATACGCAGTATTTT.

The sample holds one count of this clone. The chain joins TRBV4-3 to TRBJ1-2, with a possible D match to TRBD1 (6 bases). Trimming took off 1 base at V and 7 bases at J, with 22 bases between the two ends. CDR3 length equals 17 residues. The germline gives CDR1 LGHNA, CDR2 YSLEER. For the CDR3, the DNA is TGCGCCAGCAGCCAAGCCACAGGGTCCCGCGCGATTTTTGGCTACACCTTC. It specifies CASSQATGSRAIFGYTF.

For this clone: Within the sample, other DNA sequences also encode this same CDR3. The chain joins TRBV5-4 to TRBJ1-5; a possible D gene is TRBD1 (6 bases). The CDR3 contains 13 residues. Per germline, CDR1 SGHNT and CDR2 YYREEE (reference sequence). Trimming shortened V by 2 bases and J by 7 bases, and 10 bases separated the two germline ends. The CDR3 DNA reads TGTGCCAGCAGCTTCGAGGGGGGGCAGCCCCAGCATTTT. Encoded protein: CASSFEGGQPQHF.

This clone appeared once. Other nucleotide sequences in the sample specify the same CDR3. This sequence joins TRBV19 and TRBJ2-7; D is possibly TRBD2 (5 bases). Deletions cut 6 bases from V and 0 bases from J, with 15 bases between. Germline V lookup: CDR1 LNHDA, CDR2 SQIVND (reference sequence). This CDR3 is built from 15 residues. CDR3 residues: CASRTRDYDSYEQYF. The CDR3 nucleotides read TGTGCCAGTAGGACCAGAGACTACGACTCCTACGAGCAGTACTTC.

This clone appeared a few times. The chain employs TRBV11-3 and TRBJ2-1; 13 nucleotides line up with TRBD2. The V gene end was trimmed by 3 bases and the J gene end by 6 bases; junction bases not matched to a gene: 8. The CDR3 covers 17 residues. Per germline, CDR1 SGHNT and CDR2 YENEEA. CDR3 sequence reads: CASSLRTSGSSTNEQFF. DNA for the CDR3: TGTGCCAGCAGCTTGCGGACTAGCGGGAGTAGTACCAATGAGCAGTTCTTC.